This T cell receptor (beta chain) appears in the sequencing data of a study of blood T cell repertoires in COVID-19 (TCRdb year 2020). Study-level background: Samples from collaborators originated in the United States, Italy and Spain and spanned both the acute and convalescent phases of COVID-19. The material from the prospective study consisted of cDNA or gDNA derived from T cells, B-cell-depleted T cells, or PBMCs. The dataset comprised deeply sampled blood TCRbeta repertoires from subjects exposed to, actively infected with, or recovered from COVID-19. A freely available public database, intended as a resource for researchers studying the immune response to SARS-CoV-2, is where the repertoires were released. Samples came from the ongoing ImmuneRACE study (first 160 participants) plus 1,254 subjects from 6 global collaborators. The sample metadata nearly always contained a de-identified subject ID, COVID-19 status, age in years and sex. HLA class I and class II types, where available, came from metadata supplied by the sample provider rather than from assay-based typing. General study outcomes and caveats: How much clinical and demographic metadata was included differed by source and by participant, and the metadata was provided uncurated.

Participants in the prospective study were aged 18 to 89 years, lived in about two dozen United States geographic areas, and enrolled through a virtual design. Cohort assignment in the prospective study relied on participant-reported clinical history from a screening survey and a study questionnaire. ImmuneRACE Cohort 3 recovered participants were defined by two consecutive negative NP/OP PCR tests, healthcare professional clearance, or symptom resolution. Mobile phlebotomists in the prospective study collected whole blood, serum and a nasopharyngeal or oropharyngeal swab from every participant. Additional blood draws and questionnaires over an approximately two-month period could optionally be provided by prospective study participants. Before DNA extraction, prospective study blood samples were shipped either frozen or at room temperature. TCRbeta CDR3 regions were amplified from genomic DNA using the immunoSEQ Assay, a bias-controlled multiplex PCR. Per the original workflow: The number of nucleated cells in each sample was estimated from the amplification of reference gene primers within the assay. Sequence reads were collapsed and filtered to measure the absolute abundance of every unique TCRbeta CDR3 rearrangement. For each sample, productive Simpson clonality was calculated as the square root of Simpson's diversity index across productive rearrangements. Not all clones reach the TCRdb copy of this immuneACCESS table, which keeps in-frame sequences only. Checked studies attribute under half of the gap to unresolved V genes and leave the rest unexplained. V and J calls and clone size are given by that table; D and trimming were obtained from the DNA. This sample comprises some 170,000 clones, approximately 85% of them detected only once. The ten top clones hold more than 5.5% of the sample.

Worth noting for this clone: Its binding antigen is unknown. No per-base quality is available; no much larger clone lies one base away.

The CDR3 starts with the cysteine, ends with the phenylalanine, and has 18 residues. The entry retains the CDR3 DNA only, 54 bases that are in frame from base 1. Trimming takes 3 bases from V and 5 bases from J, and the germline ends sit 22 bases apart. The germline V gene encodes CDR1 SEHNR and CDR2 FQNEAQ (reference sequence). Sequencing was done on a sample of PBMCs or T cells enriched from blood (not recorded which). The chain is assembled from TRBV7-9 and TRBJ1-4, and TRBD1 may be the D gene, going by 6 matching bases. The source of this sequence is a man between 40 and 49 years old who had recovered from COVID-19. The CDR3 loop reads CASSFAGAGGEENEKLFF. The nucleotide sequence reads as follows: TGTGCCAGCAGCTTCGCGGGGGCGGGGGGCGAGGAAAATGAAAAACTGTTTTTT.